These 30 T cell receptor beta chains were sequenced from one sample in a study of CD8 T cells in Susac syndrome. Random hexamers were used to reverse transcribe 0.5 to 1 ug of RNA. TCRdb reprocessed the immunoSEQ multiplex PCR reads with MiXCR, giving one entry per CDR3 protein. The data show about 210,000 distinct CDR3 sequences, roughly 96% seen once. The material sequenced was CD4+ T cells from PBMCs. The origin of the receptors is a human donor with multiple sclerosis.

The sample holds one count of this clonotype. V and J are TRBV6-6 and TRBJ2-1, with D perhaps TRBD1 or TRBD2 (5 bases each). The CDR3 has 13 amino acids. The V gene's germline CDR1 is MNHNY and CDR2 SVGAGI (reference sequence). Trimming shortened V by 7 bases and J by 9 bases, and 16 bases separated the two germline ends. CDR3 in DNA: TGTGCCAGCACCCAACCGGGACGAGGTGAGCAGTTCTTC. This encodes CASTQPGRGEQFF.

The chain recombines TRBV20-1 with TRBJ2-1; 8 bases align to TRBD2. The CDR3 sequence is 15 residues long. The V segment lost 4 bases and the J segment 5 bases; nucleotides outside the gene matches: 10. Germline CDR1 and CDR2: DFQATT and SNEGSKA (reference sequence). The CDR3 here is CSATVVGGGHNEQFF. The DNA of the CDR3 is TGCAGTGCTACGGTCGTCGGGGGGGGCCACAATGAGCAGTTCTTC.

The chain is built from TRBV29-1 and TRBJ2-1, with D unclear. The CDR3 totals 13 residues. Germline V gene lookup returns CDR1 SQVTM and CDR2 ANQGSEA. V gave up 2 bases and J gave up 3 bases, with 8 bases separating them. CDR3 protein: CSVEIVNYNEQFF. The CDR3 region has the DNA TGCAGCGTTGAAATCGTGAACTACAATGAGCAGTTCTTC.

The V gene is TRBV27, the J gene TRBJ1-2; D not resolved. CDR3 length equals 13 residues. Deletions cut 5 bases from V and 6 bases from J, with 13 bases between. CDR1 is MNHEY, CDR2 SMNVEV, per germline (reference sequence). As DNA, the CDR3 is TGTGCCAGCAGTCCCCGTGAGAGAAATGGCTACACCTTC. Its protein product is CASSPRERNGYTF.

The V gene is TRBV5-1, the J gene TRBJ1-5; unclear D gene. The CDR3 is 14 residues long. The germline V and J ends were trimmed by 5 bases and 2 bases, with 11 bases remaining between them. The germline gives CDR1 SGHRS, CDR2 YFSETQ. The CDR3 reads CASRALPGNQPQHF. The CDR3 DNA follows: TGCGCCAGCAGGGCCCTACCCGGCAATCAGCCCCAGCATTTT.

In DNA form, the CDR3 reads TGTGCCAGCAGCTTAGACCACCTTCAGGGGCAGTTCTTC. Residues: CASSLDHLQGQFF. This chain connects TRBV11-2 to TRBJ2-1; D may be TRBD1 (5 bases). The CDR3 is 13 amino acids. The ends were cut back, 0 bases at V and 12 bases at J, with 12 bases in the middle. Germline V gene sequence: CDR1 SGHAT, CDR2 FQNNGV.

The V and J genes are TRBV30 and TRBJ1-1, with 7 bases matching TRBD1. Germline lookup yields CDR1 GTSNPN and CDR2 SVGIG (reference sequence). The CDR3 totals 14 residues. J gave up 3 bases and V 4 bases, and 8 bases lay outside the gene matches. CDR3: CAWTLGRGDTEAFF. CDR3 coding DNA: TGTGCCTGGACCCTCGGCAGGGGGGACACTGAAGCTTTCTTT. Together with reference TRBV30 and TRBJ1-1, the CDR3 gives the full variable domain: SQTIHQWPATLVQPVGSPLSLECTVEGTSNPNLYWYRQAAGRGLQLLFYSVGIGQISSEVPQNLSASRPQDRQFILSSKKLLLSDSGFYLCAWTLGRGDTEAFFGQGTRLTVV.

The CDR3 sequence is CSGRDRVSTEAFF. The CDR3 DNA reads as TGCAGCGGCCGGGACAGGGTTTCTACTGAAGCTTTCTTT. The gene calls are TRBV29-1 and TRBJ1-1; 9 bases line up with TRBD1. This CDR3 has 13 amino acids. J gave up 5 bases and V 7 bases, and 8 bases lay outside the gene matches. Germline V gives CDR1 SQVTM, CDR2 ANQGSEA.

CDR3 sequence: CASSGDSGRGTTQYF. The CDR3 nucleotides read TGTGCCAGCAGCGGAGATTCAGGCAGGGGAACTACCCAGTACTTC. The chain links TRBV11-2 to TRBJ2-5; TRBD1 might be the D (6 bases). Per the germline V gene, CDR1 is SGHAT and CDR2 is FQNNGV. The CDR3 totals 15 residues. V shed 5 bases and J shed 8 bases, with 21 bases lying between them.

The chain combines TRBV20-1 with TRBJ2-5; tentatively, D is TRBD1 (7 bases). Germline loops: CDR1 DFQATT, CDR2 SNEGSKA (reference sequence). The CDR3 totals 14 residues. Trimming left V 2 bases short and J 5 bases short, with 15 bases between. The CDR3 nucleotides are TGCAGTGCTAGAAGGAGGGGGCGCGAGGAGACCCAGTACTTC. Protein: CSARRRGREETQYF.

The chain links TRBV20-1 to TRBJ2-7; D unclear. The V end lost 7 bases, the J end lost 4 bases, and 20 bases lay between the germline ends. The CDR3 sequence is 14 residues long. Germline CDR1 and CDR2: DFQATT and SNEGSKA (reference sequence). The CDR3 DNA reads TGCAGTGTTATAGAGCGAGATATGGCTTACGAGCAGTACTTC. Its protein is CSVIERDMAYEQYF.

The chain links TRBV20-1 to TRBJ2-3, with 7 bases that match TRBD2. The CDR3 consists of 15 residues. The germline CDR1 and CDR2 sequences are DFQATT and SNEGSKA (reference sequence). V trimming: 3 bases; J trimming: 6 bases; junction bases outside the gene matches: 12. The DNA of the CDR3 is TGCAGTGCTAGCCTGGGGGGGAGGGCTCGGGATACGCAGTATTTT. Translating it yields CSASLGGRARDTQYF.

The V and J genes are TRBV6-5 and TRBJ1-2; TRBD1 might be the D (5 bases). Trimming pared 4 bases from V and 5 bases from J, leaving 20 bases between. The germline V gene encodes CDR1 MNHEY and CDR2 SVGAGI. CDR3 length: 16 residues. The CDR3 coding sequence is TGTGCCAGCAGTTCCGCGGAGAGGGGAAAATGGTATGGCTACACCTTC. Protein product: CASSSAERGKWYGYTF.

V usage is TRBV18 and J usage is TRBJ2-3, with 11 bases aligning to TRBD2. The V gene's germline CDR1 is KGHSH and CDR2 LQKENI. The CDR3 contains 16 residues. With 3 bases clipped from V and 4 bases from J, the junction kept 6 bases outside the gene matches. The CDR3 protein is CASSPASGRPPDTQYF. The CDR3 nucleotides read TGTGCCAGCTCACCCGCTAGCGGGAGGCCCCCAGATACGCAGTATTTT.

This chain joins TRBV11-2 and TRBJ2-7; 10 bases fit TRBD1. Germline V gives CDR1 SGHAT, CDR2 FQNNGV. CDR3 length equals 13 residues. V dropped 7 bases and J dropped 6; count of bases not matched to a gene: 6. Here the CDR3 DNA reads TGTGCCAGCAAACCCGGGACAGGGGTCGAGCAGTACTTC. It translates to CASKPGTGVEQYF. Combining the CDR3 with reference TRBV11-2 and TRBJ2-7 gives the whole variable domain EAGVAQSPRYKIIEKRQSVAFWCNPISGHATLYWYQQILGQGPKLLIQFQNNGVVDDSQLPKDRFSAERLKGVDSTLKIQPAKLEDSAVYLCASKPGTGVEQYFGPGTRLTVT.

This chain links TRBV29-1 with TRBJ2-5; D is perhaps TRBD1 or TRBD2 (6 bases each). V gave up 3 bases and J gave up 4 bases, with 15 bases separating them. Germline V gives CDR1 SQVTM, CDR2 ANQGSEA. The CDR3 is made up of 14 amino acids. The DNA of the CDR3 is TGCAGCGTTGACCGAGGGGGGACGGGAGAGACCCAGTACTTC. Translated: CSVDRGGTGETQYF.

This clonotype was counted once. This sequence joins TRBV28 and TRBJ2-7, with TRBD1 matching over 11 bases. V was pared by 7 bases and J by 3 bases, with 8 bases of the junction left unmatched. The CDR3 loop spans 15 amino acids. Per the germline V gene, CDR1 is MDHEN and CDR2 is SYDVKM. The CDR3 DNA reads TGTGCCAGCACCTCCCCGGGACAGGGGGGCTACGAGCAGTACTTC. Translation gives CASTSPGQGGYEQYF. Full variable domain (outside the CDR3, taken from reference TRBV28 and TRBJ2-7): DVKVTQSSRYLVKRTGEKVFLECVQDMDHENMFWYRQDPGLGLRLIYFSYDVKMKEKGDIPEGYSVSREKKERFSLILESASTNQTSMYLCASTSPGQGGYEQYFGPGTRLTVT.

J is TRBJ1-6 and V is TRBV19; D gene uncertain. The germline CDR1 and CDR2 sequences are LNHDA and SQIVND (reference sequence). Trimming stripped 5 bases from V and 14 bases from J, with 19 bases between. This CDR3 is built from 14 residues. The CDR3 DNA reads TGTGCCAGTAGTTTGGGATCCGGGCTTGAGACCCTCCACTTT. Its translation: CASSLGSGLETLHF.

This chain uses TRBV25-1 with TRBJ1-1; a weak D match, TRBD1 (6 bases). The germline gives CDR1 MGHDK, CDR2 SYGVNS. The CDR3 is made up of 14 amino acids. Trimming took 5 bases from V and 2 from J, leaving 12 bases between them. CDR3 residues: CASSPPGANTEAFF. The CDR3 DNA reads TGTGCCAGCAGTCCCCCAGGGGCAAACACTGAAGCTTTCTTT.

The V and J genes are TRBV29-1 and TRBJ1-1, with D tentatively TRBD1 (5 bases). This CDR3 contains 13 residues. Germline values: CDR1 SQVTM, CDR2 ANQGSEA. V was shortened by 4 bases and J by 3 bases, with 12 bases between the two germline ends. Here the CDR3 reads CSVGLGADTEAFF. The CDR3 DNA is TGCAGCGTTGGACTAGGGGCGGACACTGAAGCTTTCTTT.

The CDR3 loop reads CSVISLYGTVGTDTQYF. In nucleotides, the CDR3 is TGCAGCGTTATATCGTTGTATGGAACGGTGGGCACAGATACGCAGTATTTT. The rearrangement uses TRBV29-1 and TRBJ2-3, with D unresolved. V gave up 5 bases and J gave up 1 base, with 22 bases separating them. Germline V gene data show CDR1 as SQVTM and CDR2 as ANQGSEA. The CDR3 is 17 amino acids.

This rearrangement joins TRBV3-1 to TRBJ2-5; D perhaps matches TRBD2 (6 bases). Germline values: CDR1 LGHDT, CDR2 YNNKEL (reference sequence). CDR3 length equals 12 residues. V was cut by 6 bases and J by 5 bases, with 10 bases left in between. This CDR3 reads CASRGGGETQYF. In DNA form, the CDR3 reads TGTGCCAGCAGAGGAGGAGGGGAGACCCAGTACTTC.

The CDR3 DNA is TGCAGTGCTTGGGGACAGTCCTACGAGCAGTACTTC. This codes for CSAWGQSYEQYF. The chain employs TRBV20-1 and TRBJ2-7, with 7 bases fitting TRBD1. The germline gives CDR1 DFQATT, CDR2 SNEGSKA (reference sequence). The CDR3 has 12 residues. With V trimmed by 5 bases and J by 1 base, 2 bases remained unmatched.

The chain carries TRBV28 and TRBJ1-4; D not resolved. This CDR3 spans 11 amino acids. Germline V lookup: CDR1 MDHEN, CDR2 SYDVKM. V was cut by 4 bases and J by 8 bases, with 5 bases left in between. CDR3 nucleotide sequence: TGTGCCAGCAGTTCCACGGAAAAACTGTTTTTT. It is translated as CASSSTEKLFF. Full variable domain (rest looked up from reference TRBV28 and TRBJ1-4): DVKVTQSSRYLVKRTGEKVFLECVQDMDHENMFWYRQDPGLGLRLIYFSYDVKMKEKGDIPEGYSVSREKKERFSLILESASTNQTSMYLCASSSTEKLFFGSGTQLSVL.

Concerning this clonotype: One end of the junction is discordant with germline, which a read error may explain. The genes are TRBV25-1 and TRBJ1-2; TRBD1 might be the D (6 bases). The germline CDR1 and CDR2 sequences are MGHDK and SYGVNS. This CDR3 spans 14 amino acids. This CDR3 reads CASNEYGQLYGYTF. CDR3 coding DNA: TGTGCCAGCAATGAATACGGACAGCTCTATGGCTACACCTTC.

This sequence joins TRBV11-2 and TRBJ2-3; 7 nucleotides match TRBD2. Germline assignment: CDR1 SGHAT and CDR2 FQNNGV. The CDR3 contains 17 residues. V was pared by 5 bases and J by 1 base, with 12 bases of the junction left unmatched. The CDR3 reads CASSPSGGLNRTDTQYF. The CDR3 bases are TGTGCCAGCAGCCCGTCGGGGGGACTAAACCGCACAGATACGCAGTATTTT.

The chain has TRBV20-1 and TRBJ2-7; 9 bases map to TRBD2. The CDR3 has 15 residues. Germline V gives CDR1 DFQATT, CDR2 SNEGSKA (reference sequence). V was clipped by 0 bases and J by 4 bases; unmatched bases: 7. CDR3 bases: TGCAGTGCTAGAGATCCGGCTAGCGGGGAATACGAGCAGTACTTC. It is translated as CSARDPASGEYEQYF.

The chain is built from TRBV7-9 and TRBJ2-1; tentatively, D is TRBD1 (6 bases). Germline V gene lookup returns CDR1 SEHNR and CDR2 FQNEAQ (reference sequence). V lost 5 bases and J 7 bases, leaving 12 bases between the germline ends. The CDR3 consists of 13 residues. For the CDR3, the DNA is TGTGCCAGCAGCCAGACGCAGGGGAATGAGCAGTTCTTC. This sequence encodes CASSQTQGNEQFF.

This chain connects TRBV3-1 to TRBJ2-1; TRBD1 agrees at 8 bases. This CDR3 contains 14 residues. V lost 1 base to trimming and J lost 5 bases; unmatched junction nucleotides: 1. Germline CDR1 and CDR2: LGHDT and YNNKEL (reference sequence). The CDR3 region is CASSQGQGHNEQFF. CDR3 DNA: TGTGCCAGCAGCCAAGGACAGGGGCACAATGAGCAGTTCTTC.

The V call is TRBV2, the J call TRBJ2-3; D possibly corresponds to TRBD1 (5 bases). Germline lookup yields CDR1 SNHLY and CDR2 FYNNEI. V gave up 3 bases and J gave up 13 bases, with 14 bases separating them. The CDR3 is 12 amino acids. This CDR3 reads CASSDSLGVKYF. CDR3 DNA sequence: TGTGCCAGCAGTGACTCCCTAGGGGTTAAGTATTTT. Using reference TRBV2 and TRBJ2-3 for the parts outside the CDR3, the full variable domain is EPEVTQTPSHQVTQMGQEVILRCVPISNHLYFYWYRQILGQKVEFLVSFYNNEISEKSEIFDDQFSVERPDGSNFTLKIRSTKLEDSAMYFCASSDSLGVKYFGPGTRLTVL.